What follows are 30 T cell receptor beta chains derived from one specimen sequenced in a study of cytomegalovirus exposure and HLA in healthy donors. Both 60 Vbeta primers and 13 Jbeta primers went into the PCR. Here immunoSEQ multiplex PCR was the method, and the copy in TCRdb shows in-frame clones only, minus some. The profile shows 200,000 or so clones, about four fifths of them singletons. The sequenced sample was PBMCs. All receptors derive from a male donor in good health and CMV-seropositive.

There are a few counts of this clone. CDR3 in DNA: TGTGCCAGCAGCTTAGCGCCCGAGAGGGCCAAAAACATTCAGTACTTC. This translates into CASSLAPERAKNIQYF. V usage is TRBV7-8 and J usage is TRBJ2-4; D is unresolved. This CDR3 contains 16 residues. V was trimmed by 0 bases and J by 1 base, leaving 10 bases between them. From germline, CDR1 is SGHVS and CDR2 FQNEAQ.

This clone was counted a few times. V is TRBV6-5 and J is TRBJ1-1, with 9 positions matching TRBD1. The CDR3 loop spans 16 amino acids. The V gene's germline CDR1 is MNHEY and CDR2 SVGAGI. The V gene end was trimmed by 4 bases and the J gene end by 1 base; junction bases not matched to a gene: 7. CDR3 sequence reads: CASSFGTGKGNTEAFF. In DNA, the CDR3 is TGTGCCAGCAGTTTCGGGACAGGGAAGGGGAACACTGAAGCTTTCTTT.

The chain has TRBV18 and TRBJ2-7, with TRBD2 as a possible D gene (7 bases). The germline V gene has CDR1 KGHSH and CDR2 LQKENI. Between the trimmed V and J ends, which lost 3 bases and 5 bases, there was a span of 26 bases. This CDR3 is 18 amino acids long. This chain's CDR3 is CASSPTGGSGTLRDEQYF. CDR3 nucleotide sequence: TGTGCCAGCTCACCGACGGGGGGCTCAGGAACCTTGCGGGACGAGCAGTACTTC.

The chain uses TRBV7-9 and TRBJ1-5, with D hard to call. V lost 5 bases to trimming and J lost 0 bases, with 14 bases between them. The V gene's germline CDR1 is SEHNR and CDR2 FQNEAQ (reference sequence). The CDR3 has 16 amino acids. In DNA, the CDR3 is TGTGCCAGCAGCGCCAACGGGAACCCTAGCAATCAGCCCCAGCATTTT. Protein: CASSANGNPSNQPQHF.

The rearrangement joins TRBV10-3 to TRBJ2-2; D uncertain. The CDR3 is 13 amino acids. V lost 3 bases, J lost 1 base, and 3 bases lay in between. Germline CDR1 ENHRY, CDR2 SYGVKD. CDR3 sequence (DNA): TGTGCCATCAGTGATATGAACACCGGGGAGCTGTTTTTT. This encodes CAISDMNTGELFF.

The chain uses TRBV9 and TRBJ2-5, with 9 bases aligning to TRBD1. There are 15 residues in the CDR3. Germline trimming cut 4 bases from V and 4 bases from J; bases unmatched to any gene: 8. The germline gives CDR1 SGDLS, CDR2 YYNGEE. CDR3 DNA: TGTGCCAGCAGCACCCGGACAGGGGTGGGAGAGACCCAGTACTTC. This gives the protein CASSTRTGVGETQYF.

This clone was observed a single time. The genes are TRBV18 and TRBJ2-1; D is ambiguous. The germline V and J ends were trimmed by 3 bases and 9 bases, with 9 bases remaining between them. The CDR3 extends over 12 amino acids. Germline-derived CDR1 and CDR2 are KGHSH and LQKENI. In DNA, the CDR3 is TGTGCCAGCTCACCCACTACTCCTGAGCAGTTCTTC. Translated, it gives CASSPTTPEQFF.

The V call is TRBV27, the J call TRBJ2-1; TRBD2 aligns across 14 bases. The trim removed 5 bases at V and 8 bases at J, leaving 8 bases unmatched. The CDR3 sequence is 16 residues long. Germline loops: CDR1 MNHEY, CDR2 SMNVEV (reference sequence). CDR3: CASSPGGTSGSYEQFF. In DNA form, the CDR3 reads TGTGCCAGCAGTCCCGGAGGGACTAGCGGGAGCTATGAGCAGTTCTTC.

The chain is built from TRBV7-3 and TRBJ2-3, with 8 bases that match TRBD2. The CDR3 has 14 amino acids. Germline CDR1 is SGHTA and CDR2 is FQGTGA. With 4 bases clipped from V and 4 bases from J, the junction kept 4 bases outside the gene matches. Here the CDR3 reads CASSSSGGPDTQYF. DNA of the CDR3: TGTGCCAGCAGCTCAAGCGGGGGACCAGATACGCAGTATTTT.

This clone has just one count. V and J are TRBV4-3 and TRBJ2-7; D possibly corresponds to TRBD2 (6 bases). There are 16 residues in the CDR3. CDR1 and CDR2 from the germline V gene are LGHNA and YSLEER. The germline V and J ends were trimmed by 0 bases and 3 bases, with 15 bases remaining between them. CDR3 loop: CASSQDPGGTYYEQYF. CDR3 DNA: TGCGCCAGCAGCCAAGACCCCGGAGGGACTTACTACGAGCAGTACTTC.

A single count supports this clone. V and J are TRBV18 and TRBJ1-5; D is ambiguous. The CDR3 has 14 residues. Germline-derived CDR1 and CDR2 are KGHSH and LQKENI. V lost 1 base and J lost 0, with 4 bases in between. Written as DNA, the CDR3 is TGTGCCAGCTCACCACAGCATAGCAATCAGCCCCAGCATTTT. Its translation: CASSPQHSNQPQHF.

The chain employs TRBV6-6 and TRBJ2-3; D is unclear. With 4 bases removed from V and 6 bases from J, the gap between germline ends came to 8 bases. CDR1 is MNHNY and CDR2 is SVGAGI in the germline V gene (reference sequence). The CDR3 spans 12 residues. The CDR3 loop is CASSSSRDTQYF. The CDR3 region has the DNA TGTGCCAGCAGTTCTTCTAGGGATACGCAGTATTTT.

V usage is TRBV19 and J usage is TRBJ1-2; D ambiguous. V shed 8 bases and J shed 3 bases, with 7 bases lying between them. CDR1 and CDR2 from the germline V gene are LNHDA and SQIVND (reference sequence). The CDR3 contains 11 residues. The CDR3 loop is CASGQDYGYTF. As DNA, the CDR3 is TGTGCCAGTGGGCAGGACTATGGCTACACCTTC.

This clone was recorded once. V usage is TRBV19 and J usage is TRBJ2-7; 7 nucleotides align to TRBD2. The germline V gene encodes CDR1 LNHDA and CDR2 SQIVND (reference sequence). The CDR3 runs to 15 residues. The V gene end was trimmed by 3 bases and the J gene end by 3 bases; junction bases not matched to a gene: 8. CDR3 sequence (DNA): TGTGCCAGTAGTATTCAGAGCGGGGCCGTCTACGAGCAGTACTTC. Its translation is CASSIQSGAVYEQYF.

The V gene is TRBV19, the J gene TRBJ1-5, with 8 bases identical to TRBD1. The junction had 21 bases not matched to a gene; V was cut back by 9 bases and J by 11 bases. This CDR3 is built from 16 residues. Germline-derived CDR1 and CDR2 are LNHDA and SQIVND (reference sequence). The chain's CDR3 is CASLSSGQDYYGSQHF. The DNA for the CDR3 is TGTGCCAGCCTTTCTTCGGGACAGGACTATTACGGGTCCCAGCATTTT.

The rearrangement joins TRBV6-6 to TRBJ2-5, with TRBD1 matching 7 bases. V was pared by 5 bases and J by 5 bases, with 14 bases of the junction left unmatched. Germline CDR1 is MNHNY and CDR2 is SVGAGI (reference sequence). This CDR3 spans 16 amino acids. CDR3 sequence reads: CASSTRTGRERETQYF. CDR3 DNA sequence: TGTGCCAGCAGTACTAGGACAGGTCGGGAACGGGAGACCCAGTACTTC.

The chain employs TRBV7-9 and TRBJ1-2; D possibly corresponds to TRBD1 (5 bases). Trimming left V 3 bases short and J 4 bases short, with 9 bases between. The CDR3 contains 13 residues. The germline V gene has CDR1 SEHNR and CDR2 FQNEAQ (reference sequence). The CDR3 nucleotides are TGTGCCAGCAGCTTGACCGACAGCTATGGCTACACCTTC. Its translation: CASSLTDSYGYTF.

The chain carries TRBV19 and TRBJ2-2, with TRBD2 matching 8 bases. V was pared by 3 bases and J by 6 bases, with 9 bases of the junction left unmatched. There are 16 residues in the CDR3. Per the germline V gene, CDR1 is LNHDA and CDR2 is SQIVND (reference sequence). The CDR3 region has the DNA TGTGCCAGTAGTATGACGGGCGGGAGGTTCTCCGGGGAGCTGTTTTTT. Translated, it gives CASSMTGGRFSGELFF.

The CDR3 here is CASSVDDYRGNEQFF. CDR3 in DNA: TGTGCCAGCAGCGTAGACGACTACCGGGGCAATGAGCAGTTCTTC. The V and J genes are TRBV9 and TRBJ2-1; D may be TRBD2 (5 bases). CDR3 size: 15 residues. Germline V gene sequence: CDR1 SGDLS, CDR2 YYNGEE. Between the trimmed V and J ends, which lost 0 bases and 6 bases, there was a span of 13 bases.

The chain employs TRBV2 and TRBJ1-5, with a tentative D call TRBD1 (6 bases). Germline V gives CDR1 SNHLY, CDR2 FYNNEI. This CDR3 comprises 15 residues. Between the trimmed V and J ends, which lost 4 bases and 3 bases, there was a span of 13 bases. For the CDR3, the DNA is TGTGCCAGCAGTGTACAGGGAAGGGACAATCAGCCCCAGCATTTT. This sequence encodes CASSVQGRDNQPQHF.

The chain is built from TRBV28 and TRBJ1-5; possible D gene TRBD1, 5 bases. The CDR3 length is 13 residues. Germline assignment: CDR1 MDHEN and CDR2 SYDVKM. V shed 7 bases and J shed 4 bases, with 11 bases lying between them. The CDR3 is CASKQGVNQPQHF. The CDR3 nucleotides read TGTGCCAGCAAGCAAGGGGTGAATCAGCCCCAGCATTTT.

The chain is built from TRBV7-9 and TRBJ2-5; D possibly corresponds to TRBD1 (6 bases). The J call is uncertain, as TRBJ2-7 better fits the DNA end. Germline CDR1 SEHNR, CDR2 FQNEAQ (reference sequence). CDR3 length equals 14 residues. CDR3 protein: CASSLAGTPYEQYF. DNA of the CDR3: TGTGCCAGCAGCCTGGCCGGGACACCCTACGAGCAGTACTTC.

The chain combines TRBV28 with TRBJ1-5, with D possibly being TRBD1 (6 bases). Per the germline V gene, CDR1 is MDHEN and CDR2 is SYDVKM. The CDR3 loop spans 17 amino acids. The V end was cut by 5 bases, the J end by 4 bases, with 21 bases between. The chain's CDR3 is CASSVLRTVRGNQPQHF. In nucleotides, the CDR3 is TGTGCCAGCAGTGTCCTTAGGACAGTCCGGGGAAATCAGCCCCAGCATTTT.

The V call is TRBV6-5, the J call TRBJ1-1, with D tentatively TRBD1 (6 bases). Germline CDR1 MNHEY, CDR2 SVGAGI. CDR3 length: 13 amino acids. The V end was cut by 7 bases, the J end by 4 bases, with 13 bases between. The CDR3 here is CASKAGVGTEAFF. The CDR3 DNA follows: TGTGCCAGCAAGGCAGGGGTGGGCACTGAAGCTTTCTTT.

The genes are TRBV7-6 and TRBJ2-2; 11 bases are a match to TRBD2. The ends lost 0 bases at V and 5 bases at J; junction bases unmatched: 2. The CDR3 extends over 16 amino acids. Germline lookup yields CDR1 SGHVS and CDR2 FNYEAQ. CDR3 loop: CASSLASGRGTGELFF. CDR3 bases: TGTGCCAGCAGCTTAGCTAGCGGGAGGGGAACCGGGGAGCTGTTTTTT.

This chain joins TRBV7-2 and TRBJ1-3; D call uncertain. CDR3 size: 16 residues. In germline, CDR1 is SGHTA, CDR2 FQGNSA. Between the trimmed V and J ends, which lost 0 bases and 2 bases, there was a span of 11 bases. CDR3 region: CASSLARPTAGNTIYF. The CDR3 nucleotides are TGTGCCAGCAGCTTAGCCCGGCCAACAGCTGGAAACACCATATATTTT.

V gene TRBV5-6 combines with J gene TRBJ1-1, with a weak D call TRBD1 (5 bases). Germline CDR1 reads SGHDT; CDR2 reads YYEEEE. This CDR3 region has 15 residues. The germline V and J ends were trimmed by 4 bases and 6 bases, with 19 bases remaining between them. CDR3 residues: CASSPLSGGRAEAFF. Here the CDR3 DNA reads TGTGCCAGCAGCCCGTTAAGTGGGGGGAGGGCTGAAGCTTTCTTT.

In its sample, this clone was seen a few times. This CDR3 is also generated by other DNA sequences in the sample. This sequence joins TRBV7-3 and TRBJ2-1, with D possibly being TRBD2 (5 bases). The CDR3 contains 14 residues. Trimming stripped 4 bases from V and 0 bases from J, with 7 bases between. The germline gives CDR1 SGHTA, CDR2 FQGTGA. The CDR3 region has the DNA TGTGCCAGCAGCTCCCGGGGCTCCTACAATGAGCAGTTCTTC. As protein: CASSSRGSYNEQFF.

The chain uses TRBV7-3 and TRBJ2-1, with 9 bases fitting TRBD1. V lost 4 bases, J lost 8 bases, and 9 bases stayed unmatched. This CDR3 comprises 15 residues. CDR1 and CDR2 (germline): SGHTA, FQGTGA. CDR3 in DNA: TGTGCCAGCAGCTCTCAGGGACAGGGATACTATGAGCAGTTCTTC. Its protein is CASSSQGQGYYEQFF.

The CDR3 loop reads CASSLGSNEKLFF. Here the CDR3 DNA reads TGTGCCAGCAGCTTAGGCAGTAATGAAAAACTGTTTTTT. V usage is TRBV7-2 and J usage is TRBJ1-4; no reliable D call. V gave up 1 base and J gave up 4 bases, with 4 bases separating them. The CDR3 loop spans 13 amino acids. Germline V gives CDR1 SGHTA, CDR2 FQGNSA.